This is a list of T cell receptor beta chains from one sample in a study of cytomegalovirus exposure and HLA in healthy donors. Clones were read by immunoSEQ multiplex PCR, and TCRdb kept only the in-frame ones, dropping some. Of 100,000 or so clones listed, around 75% are singletons. Sequencing was done on a sample of PBMCs. The receptor source for this set is a woman aged 18-35 years in good health and CMV-seropositive. CDR3s include the opening cysteine and the closing phenylalanine or tryptophan. A D gene is named only where the DNA matches it firmly. For some rows the clone size is stated as once, few or many, or as a class when expanded; others skip it.

clone_size: -; v_call: TRBV29-1; j_call: TRBJ2-7; d_call: TRBD2; cdr3_length: 15; cdr3_nt: TGCAGCGTTGGGACTTCAGCGGGAGCGTCTGGGGAGCAGTACTTC; cdr3_aa: CSVGTSAGASGEQYF
clone_size: once; v_call: TRBV28; j_call: TRBJ2-3; d_call: TRBD2; cdr3_length: 16; cdr3_nt: TGTGCCAGCAGTTCCCCAGCGGGAGATCGGACAGATACGCAGTATTTT; cdr3_aa: CASSSPAGDRTDTQYF
clone_size: -; v_call: TRBV15; j_call: TRBJ2-3; d_call: -; cdr3_length: 15; cdr3_nt: TGTGCCACCAGCAGAGAGCGGGGTGGCACAGATACGCAGTATTTT; cdr3_aa: CATSRERGGTDTQYF
clone_size: -; v_call: TRBV7-8; j_call: TRBJ1-1; d_call: -; cdr3_length: 15; cdr3_nt: TGTGCCAGCAGCCTCCGACTACAGGGGAACACTGAAGCTTTCTTT; cdr3_aa: CASSLRLQGNTEAFF
clone_size: -; v_call: TRBV15; j_call: TRBJ2-7; d_call: -; cdr3_length: 13; cdr3_nt: TGTGCCACCAGCCGGGACAAGACGTTTCGGCAGTACTTC; cdr3_aa: CATSRDKTFRQYF
clone_size: -; v_call: TRBV9; j_call: TRBJ2-3; d_call: TRBD2; cdr3_length: 17; cdr3_nt: TGTGCCAGCAGCGACGGACTAGCGGGAGGGAACACAGATACGCAGTATTTT; cdr3_aa: CASSDGLAGGNTDTQYF
clone_size: few; v_call: TRBV6-6; j_call: TRBJ1-1; d_call: -; cdr3_length: 12; cdr3_nt: TGTGCCAGCAGATCGACGGGCACTGAAGCTTTCTTT; cdr3_aa: CASRSTGTEAFF
clone_size: -; v_call: TRBV6-1; j_call: TRBJ2-7; d_call: -; cdr3_length: 14; cdr3_nt: TGTGCCAGCAGTGAAAGAGAAGAATCCTACGAGCAGTACTTC; cdr3_aa: CASSEREESYEQYF
clone_size: -; v_call: TRBV6-1; j_call: TRBJ1-1; d_call: -; cdr3_length: 12; cdr3_nt: TGTGCCAGCGGATTCGGGGACACTGAAGCTTTCTTT; cdr3_aa: CASGFGDTEAFF
clone_size: -; v_call: TRBV9; j_call: TRBJ2-7; d_call: -; cdr3_length: 18; cdr3_nt: TGTGCCAGCAGCGTAGAGAGTAGCGCCCATTTCCACCCCTACGAGCAGTACTTC; cdr3_aa: CASSVESSAHFHPYEQYF
clone_size: few; v_call: TRBV7-3; j_call: TRBJ2-3; d_call: TRBD1; cdr3_length: 19; cdr3_nt: TGTGCCAGCAGCTTCCCGTCAACCTACAGGGGTCCCCCCACAGATACGCAGTATTTT; cdr3_aa: CASSFPSTYRGPPTDTQYF
clone_size: -; v_call: TRBV7-9; j_call: TRBJ2-3; d_call: -; cdr3_length: 14; cdr3_nt: TGTGCCAGCAGCCCCCGGTTTGCCACAGATACGCAGTATTTT; cdr3_aa: CASSPRFATDTQYF
clone_size: -; v_call: TRBV28; j_call: TRBJ1-1; d_call: -; cdr3_length: 12; cdr3_nt: TGTGCCAGCAGTTTATCAGGTCGCGTAGCTTTCTTT; cdr3_aa: CASSLSGRVAFF
clone_size: few; v_call: TRBV6-4; j_call: TRBJ2-1; d_call: TRBD1; cdr3_length: 16; cdr3_nt: TGTGCCAGCAGTGACGCCCCAACGACAGGGGGTAATGAGCAGTTCTTC; cdr3_aa: CASSDAPTTGGNEQFF
clone_size: -; v_call: TRBV27; j_call: TRBJ2-2; d_call: -; cdr3_length: 16; cdr3_nt: TGTGCCAGCAGTTCAAGGGGACTGGGGAACACCGGGGAGCTGTTTTTT; cdr3_aa: CASSSRGLGNTGELFF
clone_size: few; v_call: TRBV19; j_call: TRBJ1-1; d_call: -; cdr3_length: 13; cdr3_nt: TGTGCCAGTAGCTCAGGGCTTCTCACTGAAGCTTTCTTT; cdr3_aa: CASSSGLLTEAFF
clone_size: -; v_call: TRBV7-3; j_call: TRBJ2-5; d_call: TRBD2; cdr3_length: 15; cdr3_nt: TGTGCCAGCAGCTTATCCGGCGGGAGCTATGAGACCCAGTACTTC; cdr3_aa: CASSLSGGSYETQYF
clone_size: -; v_call: TRBV7-5; j_call: TRBJ1-5; d_call: -; cdr3_length: 13; cdr3_nt: TGTGCCAGAAGCTTAGTGTTACCAGCGACCCAGCATTTT; cdr3_aa: CARSLVLPATQHF
clone_size: -; v_call: TRBV27; j_call: TRBJ2-7; d_call: TRBD1; cdr3_length: 14; cdr3_nt: TGTGCCAGCCGCCGCGGGACAGGAACCTACGAGCAGTACTTC; cdr3_aa: CASRRGTGTYEQYF
clone_size: -; v_call: TRBV5-1; j_call: TRBJ2-1; d_call: -; cdr3_length: 13; cdr3_nt: TGCGCCAGCGCCGGGACAAACTACAATGAGCAGTTCTTC; cdr3_aa: CASAGTNYNEQFF
clone_size: -; v_call: TRBV7-2; j_call: TRBJ2-3; d_call: TRBD1; cdr3_length: 11; cdr3_nt: TGTGCCAGCAGCTGGGGACAGGAGCAGTATTTT; cdr3_aa: CASSWGQEQYF
clone_size: -; v_call: TRBV7-9; j_call: TRBJ2-7; d_call: TRBD1; cdr3_length: 15; cdr3_nt: TGTGCCAGCAGCTCATCCAACAGGGGGCACCACGAGCAGTACTTC; cdr3_aa: CASSSSNRGHHEQYF
clone_size: -; v_call: TRBV30; j_call: TRBJ1-4; d_call: -; cdr3_length: 13; cdr3_nt: TGTGCCTGGAGTGGGTCAGATAATGAAAAACTGTTTTTT; cdr3_aa: CAWSGSDNEKLFF
clone_size: -; v_call: TRBV30; j_call: TRBJ2-5; d_call: -; cdr3_length: 11; cdr3_nt: TGTGCCTGGAGTGTCTCTGAGACCCAGTACTTC; cdr3_aa: CAWSVSETQYF
clone_size: once; v_call: TRBV28; j_call: TRBJ1-2; d_call: TRBD1; cdr3_length: 15; cdr3_nt: TGTGCCAGCAGCTCCACCGGGACAGGGATAAATGGCTACACCTTC; cdr3_aa: CASSSTGTGINGYTF
clone_size: few; v_call: TRBV10-3; j_call: TRBJ2-2; d_call: -; cdr3_length: 13; cdr3_nt: TGTGCCATCGAACTGACTAGCACCGGGGAGCTGTTTTTT; cdr3_aa: CAIELTSTGELFF
clone_size: -; v_call: TRBV7-9; j_call: TRBJ1-2; d_call: -; cdr3_length: 14; cdr3_nt: TGTGCCAGCAGCTCTGAGTGGGGGAGGTATGGCTACACCTTC; cdr3_aa: CASSSEWGRYGYTF
clone_size: -; v_call: TRBV28; j_call: TRBJ2-1; d_call: TRBD2; cdr3_length: 15; cdr3_nt: TGTGCCAGCGGGTTGGGACTAGCCATAAAAAATGAGCAGTTCTTC; cdr3_aa: CASGLGLAIKNEQFF
clone_size: once; v_call: TRBV6-6; j_call: TRBJ1-5; d_call: TRBD1; cdr3_length: 14; cdr3_nt: TGTGCCAGCAGTTGGACAGGGGGCAATCAGCCCCAGCATTTT; cdr3_aa: CASSWTGGNQPQHF
clone_size: -; v_call: TRBV11-3; j_call: TRBJ1-1; d_call: -; cdr3_length: 19; cdr3_nt: TGTGCCAGCCACTATCCGATTCCCGGGACATTGGTGGGGCGCACTGAAGCTTTCTTT; cdr3_aa: CASHYPIPGTLVGRTEAFF
clone_size: -; v_call: TRBV27; j_call: TRBJ1-2; d_call: -; cdr3_length: 14; cdr3_nt: TGTGCCAGCAGTCGCGGGTCTAGCGACTATGGCTACACCTTC; cdr3_aa: CASSRGSSDYGYTF
clone_size: few; v_call: TRBV7-7; j_call: TRBJ2-1; d_call: -; cdr3_length: 14; cdr3_nt: TGTGCTAGCAGCTTACTCGACTCAAACAATGAGCAGTTCTTC; cdr3_aa: CASSLLDSNNEQFF
clone_size: -; v_call: TRBV6-5; j_call: TRBJ2-7; d_call: -; cdr3_length: 15; cdr3_nt: TGTGCCAGCAGTTACCTCTCCAGGCCTCCCTACGAGCAGTACTTC; cdr3_aa: CASSYLSRPPYEQYF
clone_size: few; v_call: TRBV4-3; j_call: TRBJ1-1; d_call: -; cdr3_length: 19; cdr3_nt: TGCGCCAGCAGCCAAGATTGGGTCGGGGGGACCCGCATGAACACTGAAGCTTTCTTT; cdr3_aa: CASSQDWVGGTRMNTEAFF
clone_size: once; v_call: TRBV5-1; j_call: TRBJ1-1; d_call: -; cdr3_length: 15; cdr3_nt: TGCGCCAGCAGCTTGGGGGGCAGCTCGAACACTGAAGCTTTCTTT; cdr3_aa: CASSLGGSSNTEAFF
clone_size: -; v_call: TRBV15; j_call: TRBJ2-7; d_call: -; cdr3_length: 14; cdr3_nt: TGTGCCACCAGCAGAGACTACCAACCCTACGAGCAGTACTTC; cdr3_aa: CATSRDYQPYEQYF
clone_size: -; v_call: TRBV27; j_call: TRBJ1-5; d_call: -; cdr3_length: 14; cdr3_nt: TGTGCCAGCAGTTTATCGAGTTCCAATCAGCCCCAGCATTTT; cdr3_aa: CASSLSSSNQPQHF
clone_size: few; v_call: TRBV7-7; j_call: TRBJ1-4; d_call: TRBD1; cdr3_length: 14; cdr3_nt: TGTGCCAGCAGCCCGGGACAGGGAAGGGAAAAACTGTTTTTT; cdr3_aa: CASSPGQGREKLFF
clone_size: -; v_call: TRBV6-1; j_call: TRBJ2-7; d_call: TRBD1; cdr3_length: 13; cdr3_nt: TGTGCCAGCATGAGGGGGCTTTCCTACGAGCAGTACTTC; cdr3_aa: CASMRGLSYEQYF
clone_size: -; v_call: TRBV19; j_call: TRBJ1-1; d_call: TRBD1; cdr3_length: 14; cdr3_nt: TGTGCCAGTAGTAGGGGACAGGGGAACACTGAAGCTTTCTTT; cdr3_aa: CASSRGQGNTEAFF
clone_size: -; v_call: TRBV7-8; j_call: TRBJ2-5; d_call: -; cdr3_length: 12; cdr3_nt: TGTGCCAGCAGCCCCTTCAGGGAGGCCCAGTACTTC; cdr3_aa: CASSPFREAQYF
clone_size: -; v_call: TRBV15; j_call: TRBJ2-6; d_call: TRBD1; cdr3_length: 18; cdr3_nt: TGTGCCACCAGCAGACGACCGACAGGGGGCGCTGGGGCCAACGTCCTGACTTTC; cdr3_aa: CATSRRPTGGAGANVLTF
clone_size: -; v_call: TRBV30; j_call: TRBJ2-3; d_call: TRBD1; cdr3_length: 15; cdr3_nt: TGTGCCTGGAGTGTACAAGGGGGCCACACAGATACGCAGTATTTT; cdr3_aa: CAWSVQGGHTDTQYF
clone_size: once; v_call: TRBV7-3; j_call: TRBJ2-7; d_call: TRBD2; cdr3_length: 20; cdr3_nt: TGTGCCAGCAGCTTAGAGGCTGTAGGTGCGGGACTAATACTGACCTACGAGCAGTACTTC; cdr3_aa: CASSLEAVGAGLILTYEQYF
clone_size: -; v_call: TRBV4-1; j_call: TRBJ2-3; d_call: TRBD2; cdr3_length: 15; cdr3_nt: TGCGCCAGCAGCCCCCGACTAGCGGGAGTGAATACGCAGTATTTT; cdr3_aa: CASSPRLAGVNTQYF
clone_size: -; v_call: TRBV27; j_call: TRBJ1-1; d_call: TRBD1; cdr3_length: 15; cdr3_nt: TGTGCCAGCAGTTTGGACAGGGGGATCAACACTGAAGCTTTCTTT; cdr3_aa: CASSLDRGINTEAFF
clone_size: -; v_call: TRBV30; j_call: TRBJ2-7; d_call: -; cdr3_length: 12; cdr3_nt: TGTGCCTGGACAGAGAGCGGTTACGAGCAGTACTTC; cdr3_aa: CAWTESGYEQYF
clone_size: -; v_call: TRBV29-1; j_call: TRBJ2-1; d_call: TRBD2; cdr3_length: 16; cdr3_nt: TGCAGCGTTGGCGGGAGGGCCATAAGCTCCTACAATGAGCAGTTCTTC; cdr3_aa: CSVGGRAISSYNEQFF
clone_size: few; v_call: TRBV11-1; j_call: TRBJ2-7; d_call: -; cdr3_length: 14; cdr3_nt: TGTGCCAGCAGCTTAGTAGGACTCCGCTACGAGCAGTACTTC; cdr3_aa: CASSLVGLRYEQYF
clone_size: -; v_call: TRBV9; j_call: TRBJ2-7; d_call: -; cdr3_length: 15; cdr3_nt: TGTGCCAGCAGCGTCGGAGCCAGCGGCACCTACGAGCAGTACTTC; cdr3_aa: CASSVGASGTYEQYF
clone_size: few; v_call: TRBV6-1; j_call: TRBJ2-7; d_call: -; cdr3_length: 9; cdr3_nt: TGTGCCAGTTCTTACGAGCAGTACTTC; cdr3_aa: CASSYEQYF
clone_size: -; v_call: TRBV27; j_call: TRBJ1-5; d_call: -; cdr3_length: 15; cdr3_nt: TGTGCCAGCAGTAAGGGGGACACCAGCAATCAGCCCCAGCATTTT; cdr3_aa: CASSKGDTSNQPQHF
clone_size: -; v_call: TRBV6-5; j_call: TRBJ2-7; d_call: TRBD1; cdr3_length: 16; cdr3_nt: TGTGCCAGCAGTTCACCGGGACAGGGGCGATCCTACGAGCAGTACTTC; cdr3_aa: CASSSPGQGRSYEQYF
clone_size: -; v_call: TRBV4-3; j_call: TRBJ2-2; d_call: TRBD2; cdr3_length: 18; cdr3_nt: TGCGCCAGCAGCCAAGATTCACTAGCGGGAGCCTATACCGGGGAGCTGTTTTTT; cdr3_aa: CASSQDSLAGAYTGELFF
clone_size: -; v_call: TRBV5-1; j_call: TRBJ2-2; d_call: TRBD2; cdr3_length: 16; cdr3_nt: TGCGCCAGCAGCTTCCGCGGGGGGCAGAACACCGGGGAGCTGTTTTTT; cdr3_aa: CASSFRGGQNTGELFF
clone_size: -; v_call: TRBV4-3; j_call: TRBJ2-7; d_call: -; cdr3_length: 13; cdr3_nt: TGCGCCAGCAGCCAAGGGCAGGGTCTCGAGCAGTACTTC; cdr3_aa: CASSQGQGLEQYF
clone_size: -; v_call: TRBV30; j_call: TRBJ2-3; d_call: TRBD1; cdr3_length: 15; cdr3_nt: TGTGCCTGCCTGTTCCGGGACAGGGGCACAGATACGCAGTATTTT; cdr3_aa: CACLFRDRGTDTQYF
clone_size: few; v_call: TRBV28; j_call: TRBJ1-2; d_call: -; cdr3_length: 14; cdr3_nt: TGTGCCAGCAGTTTGGGGACAACTAACTATGGCTACACCTTC; cdr3_aa: CASSLGTTNYGYTF
clone_size: -; v_call: TRBV18; j_call: TRBJ2-2; d_call: -; cdr3_length: 13; cdr3_nt: TGTGCCAGCTCACCCCGGGAGACCGGGGAGCTGTTTTTT; cdr3_aa: CASSPRETGELFF
clone_size: -; v_call: TRBV5-4; j_call: TRBJ1-2; d_call: -; cdr3_length: 14; cdr3_nt: TGTGCCAGCAGCTTGTTGGCGGCCAACTATGGCTACACCTTC; cdr3_aa: CASSLLAANYGYTF